What follows describes a single T cell receptor beta chain. The table came from immunoSEQ multiplex PCR; TCRdb's copy has only in-frame clones and leaves some out. The sample has approximately 660,000 clones, more than 75% seen once; the top ten hold 0.0095% to 0.012%. Per the germline V gene, CDR1 is SGHNT and CDR2 is YENEEA. Trimming stripped 5 bases from V and 11 bases from J, with 6 bases between. The CDR3 extends over 9 amino acids. This specimen belongs to a study of shared T cell receptors in the human thymus. These data also featured in a second study, about human thymus T cells. That report adds: Infants, healthy and Finnish, who were having corrective surgery for congenital heart defects served as donors. The thymus was resected at corrective cardiac surgery. In thymic and blood repertoires alike, V and J usage looked biased. Related research described thymic repertoires that were highly overlapping among unrelated individuals.

The chain recombines TRBV11-3 with TRBJ1-1, with no clear D. This TCR was recovered from a boy under three years old with a congenital heart defect. Sequenced input: thymocytes. The CDR3 nucleotides read TGTGCCAGCAGCCGAGGGGCTTTCTTT. Translation gives CASSRGAFF. Based on the CDR3 plus reference TRBV11-3 and TRBJ1-1, the full variable domain is EAGVVQSPRYKIIEKKQPVAFWCNPISGHNTLYWYLQNLGQGPELLIRYENEEAVDDSQLPKDRFSAERLKGVDSTLKIQPAELGDSAVYLCASSRGAFFGQGTRLTVV.